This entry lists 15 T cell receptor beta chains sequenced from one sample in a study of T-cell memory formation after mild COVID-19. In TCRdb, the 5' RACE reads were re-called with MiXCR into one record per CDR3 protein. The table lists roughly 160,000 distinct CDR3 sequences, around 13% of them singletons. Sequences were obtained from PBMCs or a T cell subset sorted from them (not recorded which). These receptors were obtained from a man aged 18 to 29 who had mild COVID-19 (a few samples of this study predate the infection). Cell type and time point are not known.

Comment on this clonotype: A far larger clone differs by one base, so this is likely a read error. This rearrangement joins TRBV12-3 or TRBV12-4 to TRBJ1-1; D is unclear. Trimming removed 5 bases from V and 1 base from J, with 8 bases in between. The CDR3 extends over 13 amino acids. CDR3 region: CASSLHGNTEAFF. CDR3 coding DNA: TGTGCCAGCAGTCTACATGGGAACACTGAAGCTTTCTTT.

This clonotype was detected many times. The CDR3 coding sequence is TGTGCCAGCAGGCAAGGGACAGCTGGGGCCAACGTCCTGACTTTC. Amino acid sequence: CASRQGTAGANVLTF. V gene TRBV12-3 or TRBV12-4 combines with J gene TRBJ2-6; 7 bases map to TRBD1. J lost 2 bases, V lost 6 bases, and 4 bases had no gene match. CDR3 size: 15 residues.

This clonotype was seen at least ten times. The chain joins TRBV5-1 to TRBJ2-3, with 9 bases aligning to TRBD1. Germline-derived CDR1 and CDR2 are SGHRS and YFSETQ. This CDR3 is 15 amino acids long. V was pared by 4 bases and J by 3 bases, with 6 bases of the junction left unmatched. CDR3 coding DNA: TGCGCCAGCAGCGGGGACAGGGTTAGAACAGATACGCAGTATTTT. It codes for CASSGDRVRTDTQYF.

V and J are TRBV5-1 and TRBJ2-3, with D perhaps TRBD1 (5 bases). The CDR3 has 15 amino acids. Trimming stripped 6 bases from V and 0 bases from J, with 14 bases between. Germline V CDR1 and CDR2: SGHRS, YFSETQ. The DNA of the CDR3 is TGCGCCAGCATGCAGGGTAACCCTAGCACAGATACGCAGTATTTT. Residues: CASMQGNPSTDTQYF. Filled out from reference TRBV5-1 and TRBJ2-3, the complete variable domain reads KAGVTQTPRYLIKTRGQQVTLSCSPISGHRSVSWYQQTPGQGLQFLFEYFSETQRNKGNFPGRFSGRQFSNSRSEMNVSTLELGDSALYLCASMQGNPSTDTQYFGPGTRLTVL.

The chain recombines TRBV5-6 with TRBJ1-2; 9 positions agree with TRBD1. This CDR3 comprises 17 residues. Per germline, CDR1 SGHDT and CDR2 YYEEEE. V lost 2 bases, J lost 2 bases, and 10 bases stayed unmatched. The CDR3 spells CASSFFTGGSQNYGYTF. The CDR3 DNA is TGTGCCAGCAGCTTCTTCACAGGGGGCTCCCAGAACTATGGCTACACCTTC.

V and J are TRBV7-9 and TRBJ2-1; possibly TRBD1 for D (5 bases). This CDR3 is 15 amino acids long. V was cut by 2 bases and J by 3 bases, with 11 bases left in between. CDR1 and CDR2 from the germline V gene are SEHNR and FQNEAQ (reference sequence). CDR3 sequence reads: CASSLPRANYNEQFF. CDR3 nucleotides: TGTGCCAGCAGCTTACCCAGGGCGAACTACAATGAGCAGTTCTTC.

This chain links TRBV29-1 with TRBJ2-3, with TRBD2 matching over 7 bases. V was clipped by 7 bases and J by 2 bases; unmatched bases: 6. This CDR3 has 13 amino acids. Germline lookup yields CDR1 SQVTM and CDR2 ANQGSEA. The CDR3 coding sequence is TGCAGCGCCTGGACTAGGTTCACAGATACGCAGTATTTT. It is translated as CSAWTRFTDTQYF.

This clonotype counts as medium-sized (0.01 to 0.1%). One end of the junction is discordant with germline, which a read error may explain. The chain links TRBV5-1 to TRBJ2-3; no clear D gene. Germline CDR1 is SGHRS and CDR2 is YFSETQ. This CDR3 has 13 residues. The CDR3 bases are TGTGCCAGCAGCTTAGCTAGCACAGATACGCAGTATTTT. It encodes CASSLASTDTQYF.

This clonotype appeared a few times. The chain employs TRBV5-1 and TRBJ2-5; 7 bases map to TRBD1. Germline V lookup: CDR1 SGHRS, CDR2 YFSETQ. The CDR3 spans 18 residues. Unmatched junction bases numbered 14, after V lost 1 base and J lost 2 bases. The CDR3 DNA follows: TGCGCCAGCAGCTTGAGCAGAACAGGGGAGTTGCTTCAAGAGACCCAGTACTTC. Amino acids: CASSLSRTGELLQETQYF.

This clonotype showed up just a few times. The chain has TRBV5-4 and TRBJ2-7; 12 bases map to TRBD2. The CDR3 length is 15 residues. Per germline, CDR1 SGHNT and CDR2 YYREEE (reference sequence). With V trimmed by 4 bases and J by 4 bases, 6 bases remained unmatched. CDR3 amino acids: CASSLRLAGEYEQYF. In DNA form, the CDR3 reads TGTGCCAGCAGCCTTCGACTAGCGGGGGAGTACGAGCAGTACTTC.

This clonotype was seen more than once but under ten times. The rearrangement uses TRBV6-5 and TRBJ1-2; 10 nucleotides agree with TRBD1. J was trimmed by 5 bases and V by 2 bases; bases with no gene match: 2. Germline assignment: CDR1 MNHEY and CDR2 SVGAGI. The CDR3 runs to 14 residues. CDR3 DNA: TGTGCCAGCAGTTACGGGACAGGGGCATATGGCTACACCTTC. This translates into CASSYGTGAYGYTF.

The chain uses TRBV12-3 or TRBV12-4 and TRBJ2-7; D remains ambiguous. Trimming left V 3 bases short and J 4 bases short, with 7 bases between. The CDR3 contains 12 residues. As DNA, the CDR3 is TGTGCCAGCAGTTTTGACCTGTACGAGCAGTACGTC. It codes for CASSFDLYEQYV.

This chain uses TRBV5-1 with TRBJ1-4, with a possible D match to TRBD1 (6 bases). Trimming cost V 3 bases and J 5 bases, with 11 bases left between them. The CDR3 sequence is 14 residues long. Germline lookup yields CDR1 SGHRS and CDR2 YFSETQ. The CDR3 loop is CASSSGQMNEKLFF. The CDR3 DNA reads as TGCGCCAGCAGCTCTGGACAGATGAATGAAAAACTGTTTTTT.

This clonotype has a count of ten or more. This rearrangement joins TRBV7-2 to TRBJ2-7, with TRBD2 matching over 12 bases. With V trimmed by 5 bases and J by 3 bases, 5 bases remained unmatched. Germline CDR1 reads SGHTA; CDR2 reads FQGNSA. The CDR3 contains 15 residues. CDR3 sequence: CASSPLAGGLYEQYV. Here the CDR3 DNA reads TGTGCCAGCAGCCCACTAGCGGGGGGACTCTACGAGCAGTACGTC.

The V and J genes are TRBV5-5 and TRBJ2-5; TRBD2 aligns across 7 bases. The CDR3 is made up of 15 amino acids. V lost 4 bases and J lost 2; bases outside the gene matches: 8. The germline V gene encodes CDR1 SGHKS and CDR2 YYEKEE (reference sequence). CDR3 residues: CASSRGRDRQETQYF. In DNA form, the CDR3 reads TGTGCCAGCAGCCGGGGGAGGGATCGGCAAGAGACCCAGTACTTC.